This entry lists 18 T cell receptor beta chains sequenced from one sample in a study of response to subunit inactivated influenza vaccine. Via MiXCR, TCRdb re-called the RT-PCR reads, giving one row per CDR3 protein. The table includes 500,000 to 750,000 distinct CDR3 sequences, approximately 14% detected once. The sample was PBMCs from blood, taken roughly 13 days after vaccination. Receptors originate from a man aged 45-60 years who received an inactivated influenza vaccine.

J is TRBJ2-7 and V is TRBV6-1; 11 bases are shared with TRBD2. The CDR3 length is 16 residues. Germline V gene sequence: CDR1 MNHNS, CDR2 SASEGT. V dropped 5 bases and J dropped 4; count of bases not matched to a gene: 10. For the CDR3, the DNA is TGTGCCAGCAGTACCGGGACTAGCGGACTCCCTTACGAGCAGTACTTC. Translated, it gives CASSTGTSGLPYEQYF.

The chain has TRBV24-1 and TRBJ2-1, with TRBD2 as a possible D gene (5 bases). CDR3 size: 11 residues. Germline CDR1 is KGHDR and CDR2 is SFDVKD. V was pared by 7 bases and J by 10 bases, with 10 bases between. CDR3 loop: CATSRGWEQFF. The CDR3 DNA reads as TGTGCCACCAGCCGGGGTTGGGAGCAGTTCTTC.

The V and J genes are TRBV6-2 or TRBV6-3 and TRBJ1-2; D is unresolved. In germline, CDR1 is MNHEY, CDR2 SVGEGT. With 6 bases removed from V and 2 bases from J, the gap between germline ends came to 10 bases. CDR3 length: 13 amino acids. CDR3 region: CASRMDLNYGYTF. CDR3 nucleotides: TGTGCCAGCAGGATGGACTTGAACTATGGCTACACCTTC.

This chain joins TRBV12-3 or TRBV12-4 and TRBJ2-5; D is ambiguous. V lost 7 bases and J 0 bases, leaving 9 bases between the germline ends. The length of the CDR3 is 13 residues. The CDR3: CASTHRNQETQYF. CDR3 coding DNA: TGTGCCAGCACCCACCGGAACCAAGAGACCCAGTACTTC.

The rearrangement joins TRBV7-8 to TRBJ2-7; D tentatively fits TRBD1 or TRBD2 (5 bases each). Germline V gene lookup returns CDR1 SGHVS and CDR2 FQNEAQ. The CDR3 contains 15 residues. The V end was cut by 5 bases, the J end by 5 bases, with 19 bases between. The CDR3 DNA reads as TGTGCCAGCAGCCACCGCAGGGACGCGCGGGACGAGCAGTACTTC. Translated, it gives CASSHRRDARDEQYF.

The sample holds a few counts of this clonotype. CDR3 coding DNA: TGTGCCAGCAGTTACAGGACAGGGTCGAACACCGGGGAGCTGTTTTTT. Translating gives CASSYRTGSNTGELFF. This chain uses TRBV6-5 with TRBJ2-2; 8 positions match TRBD1. This CDR3 is 16 amino acids long. Looked up from germline, CDR1 is MNHEY and CDR2 is SVGAGI. V lost 2 bases, J lost 0 bases, and 2 bases stayed unmatched.

This clonotype showed up just a few times. This chain joins TRBV7-2 and TRBJ2-3, with 9 bases fitting TRBD2. Germline V gene sequence: CDR1 SGHTA, CDR2 FQGNSA. This CDR3 comprises 16 residues. J lost 2 bases, V lost 5 bases, and 8 bases had no gene match. As DNA, the CDR3 is TGTGCCAGCAGCCCCCAGAGCGGGGGGCTCACAGATACGCAGTATTTT. Translated, it gives CASSPQSGGLTDTQYF. The full variable domain, its missing parts supplied by reference TRBV7-2 and TRBJ2-3, is GAGVSQSPSNKVTEKGKDVELRCDPISGHTALYWYRQSLGQGLEFLIYFQGNSAPDKSGLPSDRFSAERTGGSVSTLTIQRTQQEDSAVYLCASSPQSGGLTDTQYFGPGTRLTVL.

This clonotype was observed many times. The chain joins TRBV6-1 to TRBJ2-7; D is perhaps TRBD1 or TRBD2 (5 bases each). CDR3 length: 13 amino acids. The V gene's germline CDR1 is MNHNS and CDR2 SASEGT. Between the trimmed V and J ends, which lost 6 bases and 7 bases, there was a span of 16 bases. In DNA form, the CDR3 reads TGTGCCAGCAGCTCCGATTGGGGGACGGAGCAGTACTTC. It encodes CASSSDWGTEQYF.

CDR3: CASSSGLSNQPQHF. The CDR3 DNA sequence: TGTGCCAGCAGTTCGGGACTCTCCAATCAGCCCCAGCATTTT. The chain couples TRBV12-3 or TRBV12-4 to TRBJ1-5; D possibly corresponds to TRBD1 (5 bases). CDR3 length: 14 amino acids. Trimming took 4 bases from V and 3 from J, leaving 10 bases between them.

The sample holds many counts of this clonotype. The chain is built from TRBV12-3 or TRBV12-4 and TRBJ2-3; D possibly matches TRBD1 or TRBD2 (5 bases each). The CDR3 extends over 15 amino acids. The V gene lost 5 bases and the J gene lost 1 base, with 13 bases spanning the gap. The chain's CDR3 is CASSPHLGGTDTQYF. DNA for the CDR3: TGTGCCAGCAGTCCACATTTGGGGGGCACAGATACGCAGTATTTT.

This clonotype showed up many times. The V call is TRBV28, the J call TRBJ1-5; 8 bases match TRBD1. Germline CDR1 reads MDHEN; CDR2 reads SYDVKM. After removal of 3 bases from V and 2 bases from J, the junction contained 15 bases not matched to a gene. The CDR3 is 19 amino acids. The chain's CDR3 is CASSLAGGTGQDGNQPQHF. CDR3 bases: TGTGCCAGCAGTTTGGCCGGAGGGACAGGCCAGGATGGCAATCAGCCCCAGCATTTT.

This clonotype was counted only a few times. This chain links TRBV7-8 with TRBJ2-7; perhaps TRBD2 as D (6 bases). Germline values: CDR1 SGHVS, CDR2 FQNEAQ. V lost 3 bases to trimming and J lost 5 bases, with 14 bases between them. The CDR3 contains 14 residues. CDR3 DNA sequence: TGTGCCAGCAGCTTCCTCGGGGGTGGAGACGAGCAGTACTTC. It is translated as CASSFLGGGDEQYF. The variable domain in full, completed from reference TRBV7-8 and TRBJ2-7, reads GAGVSQSPRYKVAKRGQDVALRCDPISGHVSLFWYQQALGQGPEFLTYFQNEAQLDKSGLPSDRFFAERPEGSVSTLKIQRTQQEDSAVYLCASSFLGGGDEQYFGPGTRLTVT.

The chain joins TRBV5-1 to TRBJ1-2, with D perhaps TRBD1 (6 bases). CDR3 length: 15 amino acids. Trimming left V 1 base short and J 5 bases short, with 15 bases between. Germline values: CDR1 SGHRS, CDR2 YFSETQ. CDR3 region: CASSLNSGVGYGYTF. The CDR3 DNA follows: TGCGCCAGCAGCTTGAATTCAGGGGTCGGTTATGGCTACACCTTC.

This clonotype was seen a handful of times. The V and J genes are TRBV6-2 or TRBV6-3 and TRBJ1-1, with unresolved D. The CDR3 is 13 amino acids. Between the trimmed V and J ends, which lost 7 bases and 0 bases, there was a span of 9 bases. In germline, CDR1 is MNHEY, CDR2 SVGEGT. This chain's CDR3 is CASTRSLNTEAFF. CDR3 bases: TGTGCCAGCACGAGGAGTTTGAACACTGAAGCTTTCTTT.

This clonotype was detected only a few times. This chain uses TRBV4-1 with TRBJ2-3; TRBD1 aligns across 7 bases. V lost 5 bases, J lost 2 bases, and 7 bases stayed unmatched. In germline, CDR1 is MGHRA, CDR2 YSYEKL. This CDR3 is 15 amino acids long. CDR3 protein: CASSYRDRDTDTQYF. DNA for the CDR3: TGCGCCAGCAGCTACCGGGACAGAGACACAGATACGCAGTATTTT.

A few counts support this clonotype. The chain combines TRBV5-6 with TRBJ1-4; 8 bases line up with TRBD1. From germline, CDR1 is SGHDT and CDR2 YYEEEE. The J segment lost 6 bases and the V segment lost 5 bases, leaving 6 bases of the junction unmatched. The CDR3 is made up of 14 amino acids. The CDR3 region has the DNA TGTGCCAGCAGTCAACAGGGGGTGGATGAAAAACTGTTTTTT. Translation: CASSQQGVDEKLFF.

V is TRBV5-1 and J is TRBJ2-1; no firm D call. Trimming pared 6 bases from V and 0 bases from J, leaving 10 bases between. CDR1 is SGHRS, CDR2 YFSETQ, per germline. The CDR3 is 14 residues long. CDR3 protein: CASTWTSSYNEQFF. The CDR3 DNA reads as TGCGCCAGCACATGGACCAGCTCCTACAATGAGCAGTTCTTC. The variable domain in full, with the rest retrieved from reference TRBV5-1 and TRBJ2-1, is KAGVTQTPRYLIKTRGQQVTLSCSPISGHRSVSWYQQTPGQGLQFLFEYFSETQRNKGNFPGRFSGRQFSNSRSEMNVSTLELGDSALYLCASTWTSSYNEQFFGPGTRLTVL.

There are a few counts of this clonotype. V and J are TRBV11-2 and TRBJ2-2; D ambiguous. CDR1 and CDR2 (germline): SGHAT, FQNNGV. Trimming shortened V by 5 bases and J by 5 bases, and 30 bases separated the two germline ends. CDR3 length equals 20 residues. The CDR3 DNA follows: TGTGCCAGCAGCCGCCATGACCCTTTCGCGCGATCCCCCTTGACCGGGGAGCTGTTTTTT. It encodes CASSRHDPFARSPLTGELFF.